Below, 2 T cell receptor beta chains from the same sample are listed, as sequenced in a study of T cell changes during pregnancy in multiple sclerosis. The method was immunoSEQ multiplex PCR; TCRdb's version includes in-frame clones alone and lacks a portion of them. The data show some 59,000 clones, approximately 90% seen once. The sample was peripheral blood, taken in the second trimester of pregnancy. The receptors shown here come from a female donor with multiple sclerosis, enrolled in a pregnancy study.

J is TRBJ1-2 and V is TRBV7-3; TRBD1 matches at 9 bases. The germline V gene encodes CDR1 SGHTA and CDR2 FQGTGA. The CDR3 contains 13 residues. V shed 5 bases and J 11 bases; nucleotides not matched to a gene: 9. The CDR3 nucleotides are TGTGCCAGCAGCACCCCCGGGACAGGGTCTTACACCTTC. Residues: CASSTPGTGSYTF.

The V gene is TRBV4-2, the J gene TRBJ1-2; D is uncertain. The CDR3 loop spans 12 amino acids. V lost 3 bases and J 7 bases, leaving 9 bases between the germline ends. Germline-derived CDR1 and CDR2 are LGHNA and YNFKEQ. The CDR3 coding sequence is TGTGCCAGCAGCCAGTCTACCTCTGGCTACACCTTC. Translated, it gives CASSQSTSGYTF.